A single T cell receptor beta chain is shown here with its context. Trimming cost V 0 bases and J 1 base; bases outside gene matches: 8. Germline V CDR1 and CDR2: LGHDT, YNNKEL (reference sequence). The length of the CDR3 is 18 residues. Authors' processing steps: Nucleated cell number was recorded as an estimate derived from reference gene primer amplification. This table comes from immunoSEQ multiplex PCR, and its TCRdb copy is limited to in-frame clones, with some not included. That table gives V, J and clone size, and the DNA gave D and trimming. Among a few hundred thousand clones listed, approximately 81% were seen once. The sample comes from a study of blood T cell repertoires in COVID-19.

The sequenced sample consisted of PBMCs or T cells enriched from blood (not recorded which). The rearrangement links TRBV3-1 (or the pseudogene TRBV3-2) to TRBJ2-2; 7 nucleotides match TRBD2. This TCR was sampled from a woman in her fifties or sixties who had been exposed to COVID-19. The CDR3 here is CASSQDGAWGGNTGELFF. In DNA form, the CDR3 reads TGTGCCAGCAGCCAAGACGGAGCGTGGGGGGGGAACACCGGGGAGCTGTTTTTT.